These T cell receptor beta chains were read from a single sample in a study of blood T cell repertoires in COVID-19. Clones were sequenced by immunoSEQ multiplex PCR, and TCRdb holds only the in-frame ones, with some missing. This table has a few hundred thousand clones, 86% appearing once. The sequencing sample was made of peripheral blood. The source of these receptors is a woman aged 50 to 60 with acute or convalescent COVID-19. The CDR3 runs from the conserved cysteine through the conserved F or W. A D gene is named only where the DNA matches it firmly. Only some rows state a clone size, as once, few, many or a class for expanded clones.

V: TRBV4-2
size: .
J: TRBJ1-4
D: .
CDR3: CASSRSRGSNEKLFF
DNA: TGTGCCAGCAGCCGGTCACGGGGGTCCAATGAAAAACTGTTTTTT

V: TRBV4-3
size: few
J: TRBJ1-6
D: TRBD1
CDR3: CASSHAGTVNSPLHF
DNA: TGCGCCAGCAGCCACGCCGGGACAGTAAATTCACCCCTCCACTTT

V: TRBV28
size: .
J: TRBJ1-6
D: .
CDR3: CASSISPGTYSPLHF
DNA: TGTGCCAGCAGTATATCCCCGGGGACATATTCACCCCTCCACTTT

V: TRBV27
size: .
J: TRBJ1-4
D: .
CDR3: CASSPFTGPTNEKLFF
DNA: TGTGCCAGCAGTCCCTTTACAGGTCCAACTAATGAAAAACTGTTTTTT

V: TRBV10-3
size: .
J: TRBJ2-5
D: .
CDR3: CATGVREKETQYF
DNA: TGTGCCACCGGTGTGAGGGAGAAAGAGACCCAGTACTTC

V: TRBV6-5
size: .
J: TRBJ2-7
D: TRBD1
CDR3: CASSSRDRIYEQYF
DNA: TGTGCCAGCAGCTCCCGGGACAGAATCTACGAGCAGTACTTC

V: TRBV28
size: .
J: TRBJ2-1
D: .
CDR3: CASSSGGTHNEQFF
DNA: TGTGCCAGCTCTTCCGGGGGTACCCACAATGAGCAGTTCTTC

V: TRBV3-1/TRBV3-2
size: .
J: TRBJ2-2
D: .
CDR3: CASSQDRGPRITGELFF
DNA: TGTGCCAGCAGCCAAGATAGGGGCCCTAGGATCACCGGGGAGCTGTTTTTT

V: TRBV4-3
size: .
J: TRBJ2-5
D: .
CDR3: CASSQVQGETQYF
DNA: TGCGCCAGCAGCCAAGTTCAGGGAGAGACCCAGTACTTC

V: TRBV7-2
size: .
J: TRBJ1-5
D: TRBD1
CDR3: CASSPGTGSRPQHF
DNA: TGTGCCAGCAGCCCCGGGACAGGGTCTCGGCCCCAGCATTTT

V: TRBV7-8
size: .
J: TRBJ2-7
D: TRBD2
CDR3: CASSLLAGTSGISYEQYF
DNA: TGTGCCAGCAGCCTACTTGCCGGGACTAGCGGAATCTCCTACGAGCAGTACTTC

V: TRBV11-3
size: .
J: TRBJ2-1
D: TRBD2
CDR3: CASSLALAEEQFF
DNA: TGTGCCAGCAGCTTAGCACTAGCGGAAGAGCAGTTCTTC

V: TRBV10-3
size: .
J: TRBJ2-1
D: TRBD2
CDR3: CAISDVAGGPREQFF
DNA: TGTGCCATCAGTGACGTAGCGGGAGGGCCGAGGGAGCAGTTCTTC

V: TRBV20-1
size: .
J: TRBJ2-7
D: .
CDR3: CSASLQGGYEQYF
DNA: TGCAGTGCTAGTTTACAGGGCGGTTACGAGCAGTACTTC

V: TRBV27
size: .
J: TRBJ1-5
D: TRBD1
CDR3: CASSRTGRLQPQHF
DNA: TGTGCCAGCAGTCGGACAGGGCGGTTACAGCCCCAGCATTTT

V: TRBV9
size: .
J: TRBJ2-2
D: .
CDR3: CASSVGGGANTGELFF
DNA: TGTGCCAGCAGCGTAGGAGGAGGAGCGAACACCGGGGAGCTGTTTTTT

V: TRBV19
size: .
J: TRBJ1-5
D: .
CDR3: CASSTAITGTYSNQPQHF
DNA: TGTGCCAGTAGTACCGCCATCACAGGGACCTACAGCAATCAGCCCCAGCATTTT